Reported below is one T cell receptor beta chain. In its sample, this clone was seen a few times. Its antigen is currently not known. No base-level quality is on record; no much larger clone is a single base apart. The sample is drawn from a study of T cells after somatic rescue of genetic block (dated by TCRdb to about 2020). Describing the broader study: What the study looked at was long-term robustness, specifically in a T-cell system that came about through somatic rescue of a genetic block in T-cell development.

The method was the immunoSEQ multiplex PCR assay. Here the immuneACCESS table is served through TCRdb, limited to in-frame sequences with V and J called. Missing clones are a known gap in these copies; in checked studies unresolved V genes cover under half, and the rest lacks a known reason. The sample includes about 14,000 clones, with about 70% observed a single time. The ten largest clones represent approximately 15% of the sample. V drops 0 bases and J drops 4 bases, leaving 12 bases in between. Including the terminal cysteine and phenylalanine, the CDR3 comprises 15 residues. The DNA shown is the 45-base CDR3, in frame from base 1. CDR1 and CDR2, looked up from the germline V gene, are MNHEY and SVGAGI.

Material: peripheral blood mononuclear cells (PBMCs). The receptor's source is a boy aged 5-17 years. This receptor chain uses TRBV6-5 and TRBJ1-1; TRBD1 might be the D gene, on 5 matching bases. The sequenced DNA is TGTGCCAGCAGTTACTCGGGCAGGGTCACCACTGAAGCTTTCTTT. It specifies CASSYSGRVTTEAFF.